Detailed here is one T cell receptor beta chain. The sample is drawn from a study of blood T cell repertoires in COVID-19. Study information: From the United States, Italy and Spain came samples of acute and convalescent COVID-19. T cells, B-cell-depleted T cells, or PBMCs supplied cDNA or gDNA.

The CDR3 is made up of 16 amino acids. CDR1 and CDR2 from the germline V gene are SGHVS and FNYEAQ. J gave up 4 bases and V 4 bases, and 12 bases lay outside the gene matches. Per the study methods: Estimation of nucleated cell counts relied on the amplification of reference gene primers. Only in-frame clones appear in the TCRdb table, and some are missing; sequencing was by immunoSEQ multiplex PCR. That table gives V, J and clone size, and the DNA gave D and trimming. The repertoire holds 25,000 to 40,000 clones, with roughly 84% as singletons. This TCR was sampled from a man aged 60 to 69 with active COVID-19. The gene calls are TRBV7-6 and TRBJ2-7, with 8 bases matching TRBD1. Material: peripheral blood. The CDR3 region has the DNA TGTGCCAGCAGCTCGAGCCCCGGGACAGGCTGGTACGAGCAGTACTTC. It encodes CASSSSPGTGWYEQYF. The complete variable domain, with remaining parts taken from reference TRBV7-6 and TRBJ2-7, reads GAGVSQSPRYKVTKRGQDVALRCDPISGHVSLYWYRQALGQGPEFLTYFNYEAQQDKSGLPNDRFSAERPEGSISTLTIQRTEQRDSAMYRCASSSSPGTGWYEQYFGPGTRLTVT.